One sample yielded the 21 T cell receptor beta chains listed below, sequenced in a study of CD8+CD57+ T cells in acquired aplastic anemia. It was genomic DNA that served as the template for profiling TCR beta VDJ and CDR3. TCRdb processed the reads anew with MiXCR; each CDR3 protein has one entry. The sample has roughly 420,000 distinct CDR3 sequences, under 80% seen once. What was sequenced was sorted CD4+, CD8+, or CD8+CD57+ T cells (not recorded which) from PBMCs. All receptors come from a human donor in good health, serving as a control.

The table lists this clonotype with many counts. This chain connects TRBV20-1 to TRBJ2-3; 13 nucleotides align to TRBD2. V lost 6 bases, J lost 0 bases, and 9 bases stayed unmatched. CDR3 length: 17 amino acids. Germline V CDR1 and CDR2: DFQATT, SNEGSKA (reference sequence). CDR3 DNA: TGCAGTGCCTTCTGGACTAGCGGGGGCCTTAGCACAGATACGCAGTATTTT. This sequence encodes CSAFWTSGGLSTDTQYF.

This clonotype was counted many times. The chain carries TRBV19 and TRBJ2-3, with a tentative D call TRBD2 (7 bases). Trimming removed 0 bases at V and 2 bases at J, with 15 bases between. The CDR3 is 17 amino acids. Germline lookup yields CDR1 LNHDA and CDR2 SQIVND (reference sequence). CDR3 bases: TGTGCCAGTAGTATAGATTCGGCGGGGGCAGACACAGATACGCAGTATTTT. It translates to CASSIDSAGADTDTQYF.

This clonotype occurred once. The gene calls are TRBV20-1 and TRBJ1-1; D not certain. This CDR3 contains 13 residues. Germline lookup yields CDR1 DFQATT and CDR2 SNEGSKA (reference sequence). V lost 3 bases, J lost 9 bases, and 17 bases lay in between. The CDR3 DNA follows: TGCAGTGCTAGCTGGCTAGCGGGTCCTAAAGCTTTCTTT. This encodes CSASWLAGPKAFF.

This chain links TRBV10-3 with TRBJ1-2; TRBD1 matches 7 bases. The V and J ends lost 6 bases and 5 bases, in that order; junction bases with no gene match: 9. This CDR3 comprises 14 residues. The V gene's germline CDR1 is ENHRY and CDR2 SYGVKD. CDR3 amino acids: CAISAPGTEYGYTF. The CDR3 DNA reads as TGTGCCATCAGCGCGCCCGGGACAGAGTATGGCTACACCTTC.

The CDR3 DNA is TGTGCCAGCGGCCCCAGGGGTTGGGTATATGGCTACACCTTC. Encoded protein: CASGPRGWVYGYTF. This chain uses TRBV6-2 or TRBV6-3 with TRBJ1-2, with D possibly TRBD1 on 6 matching bases. CDR3 length equals 14 residues. Between the trimmed V and J ends, which lost 8 bases and 5 bases, there was a span of 18 bases. CDR1 and CDR2 from the germline V gene are MNHEY and SVGEGT.

The chain combines TRBV25-1 with TRBJ2-3; TRBD2 aligns across 11 bases. The CDR3 runs to 16 residues. The V gene end was trimmed by 4 bases and the J gene end by 0 bases; junction bases not matched to a gene: 3. CDR1 is MGHDK, CDR2 SYGVNS, per germline. DNA for the CDR3: TGTGCCAGCAGTGCTCTAGCGGGGGGCAGCACAGATACGCAGTATTTT. The encoded protein is CASSALAGGSTDTQYF.

The chain carries TRBV6-5 and TRBJ2-5; the D gene could be TRBD1 or TRBD2 (5 bases each). This CDR3 comprises 15 residues. CDR1 and CDR2 from the germline V gene are MNHEY and SVGAGI. Trimming took off 6 bases at V and 4 bases at J, with 18 bases between the two ends. In DNA, the CDR3 is TGTGCCAGCAGGGCCTCCGGGACGGCTTTAGAGACCCAGTACTTC. This encodes CASRASGTALETQYF.

This chain uses TRBV2 with TRBJ1-3, with D unresolved. CDR3 length equals 15 residues. V gave up 1 base and J gave up 0 bases, with 7 bases separating them. The germline gives CDR1 SNHLY, CDR2 FYNNEI. CDR3 in amino acids: CASSEGQNSGNTIYF. CDR3 DNA: TGTGCCAGCAGTGAAGGGCAAAACTCTGGAAACACCATATATTTT.

Comment on this clonotype: Compared with germline, one end of the junction differs, possibly owing to a read error. The chain combines TRBV2 with TRBJ1-1; 7 bases are shared with TRBD1. The CDR3 is 17 residues long. From germline, CDR1 is SNHLY and CDR2 FYNNEI. DNA of the CDR3: TGTGCCAGCAGCTTGGAACAGGGGCGAAGGGAGCCCACTGAAGTTTTCTTT. Protein: CASSLEQGRREPTEVFF.

In regard to this clonotype: Compared with germline, one end of the junction differs, possibly owing to a read error. The CDR3, as DNA: TGTGCCAGCAGCCTAGCTGGAATGAACACTGAAGCCACCTTC. Protein: CASSLAGMNTEATF. V usage is TRBV7-9 and J usage is TRBJ1-2; D is undetermined. CDR1 and CDR2 from the germline V gene are SEHNR and FQNEAQ (reference sequence). The CDR3 loop spans 14 amino acids.

The chain is built from TRBV5-4 and TRBJ2-3; D is unresolved. Trimming left V 3 bases short and J 2 bases short, with 13 bases between. The germline V gene encodes CDR1 SGHNT and CDR2 YYREEE (reference sequence). The CDR3 is made up of 15 amino acids. The CDR3 loop is CASSSDMGITDTQYF. The CDR3 DNA is TGTGCCAGCAGCTCCGACATGGGGATCACAGATACGCAGTATTTT.

Comment on this clonotype: A read error may produce the germline difference seen at one junction end. V is TRBV5-6 and J is TRBJ2-2; D possibly uses TRBD1 or TRBD2 (5 bases each). CDR3 length equals 15 residues. Germline V gene sequence: CDR1 SGHDT, CDR2 YYEEEE. CDR3 coding DNA: TGTGCCAGCAGCTGGGGGACGGGGTACACCGGGGAGCTGTTTTTC. Protein product: CASSWGTGYTGELFF.

At least ten counts were recorded for this clonotype. CDR3 bases: TGTGCCAGCAGCCATAAAGACGGACAGGGGTTACAGCCCCAGCATTTT. This sequence encodes CASSHKDGQGLQPQHF. The V gene is TRBV7-2, the J gene TRBJ1-5; 9 positions agree with TRBD1. The CDR3 extends over 16 amino acids. After removal of 5 bases from V and 7 bases from J, the junction contained 12 bases not matched to a gene. Germline loops: CDR1 SGHTA, CDR2 FQGNSA.

This clonotype was found many times. For the CDR3, the DNA is TGTGCCAGCAGTCCCAACAGGGTGCATGAGCAGTTCTTC. Translated: CASSPNRVHEQFF. The chain has TRBV6-2 or TRBV6-3 and TRBJ2-1; perhaps TRBD1 as D (6 bases). CDR3 length equals 13 residues. The germline V gene encodes CDR1 MNHEY and CDR2 SVGEGT. Trimming cost V 5 bases and J 8 bases, with 13 bases left between them.

To note about this clonotype: One end of the junction varies from germline; a read error may be responsible. This chain links TRBV11-2 with TRBJ1-2; D gene uncertain. CDR1 and CDR2 (germline): SGHAT, FQNNGV. This CDR3 comprises 14 residues. The CDR3 region has the DNA TGTGCCAGCAGCGTAGAAGGAGAGAGGACGGACTACACCTTC. Its translation is CASSVEGERTDYTF.

The V call is TRBV7-2, the J call TRBJ1-6, with D unclear. Trimming removed 2 bases from V and 19 bases from J, with 24 bases in between. The germline V gene has CDR1 SGHTA and CDR2 FQGNSA. CDR3 length: 15 residues. As DNA, the CDR3 is TGTGCCAGCAGCTTACCGACGAGCAGTACTTCAGGCCGGCACTTT. Its translation is CASSLPTSSTSGRHF.

Ten or more counts support this clonotype. CDR3 sequence: CSARDDGGRIDTQYF. CDR3 nucleotides: TGCAGTGCTAGAGATGACGGGGGGCGGATAGATACGCAGTATTTT. The chain links TRBV20-1 to TRBJ2-3; the D gene is possibly TRBD2 (7 bases). Germline lookup yields CDR1 DFQATT and CDR2 SNEGSKA (reference sequence). Trimming shortened V by 0 bases and J by 5 bases, and 15 bases separated the two germline ends. This CDR3 has 15 residues.

The table lists this clonotype with a count of one. J is TRBJ2-7 and V is TRBV19; D not certain. There are 15 residues in the CDR3. V shed 6 bases and J shed 7 bases, with 22 bases lying between them. The germline V gene has CDR1 LNHDA and CDR2 SQIVND (reference sequence). The CDR3 is CASSTRSDGLSEQYF. CDR3 DNA sequence: TGTGCCAGTAGCACTCGGTCGGACGGGCTTTCTGAGCAGTACTTC.

In its sample, this clonotype was seen once. CDR3 loop: CSARGRAYEPQHF. In nucleotides, the CDR3 is TGCAGTGCTAGAGGACGGGCATACGAGCCCCAGCATTTT. The gene calls are TRBV20-1 and TRBJ1-5; D ambiguous. The CDR3 is 13 residues long. The V gene's germline CDR1 is DFQATT and CDR2 SNEGSKA (reference sequence). Trimming removed 1 base from V and 8 bases from J, with 12 bases in between.

This clonotype has ten or more counts. Here the CDR3 reads CASSIGGWELFF. The CDR3 bases are TGTGCCAGCAGCATAGGGGGCTGGGAGCTGTTTTTT. The chain joins TRBV7-2 to TRBJ2-2; 7 bases line up with TRBD1. This CDR3 has 12 amino acids. CDR1 is SGHTA, CDR2 FQGNSA, per germline. Trimming at V came to 5 bases and at J to 9 bases, leaving 3 bases not matched to a gene.

This clonotype was counted between two and nine times. The chain has TRBV5-6 and TRBJ2-5; 12 positions agree with TRBD2. V lost 4 bases to trimming and J lost 5 bases; unmatched junction nucleotides: 12. The CDR3 has 17 amino acids. The germline gives CDR1 SGHDT, CDR2 YYEEEE. The CDR3 nucleotides are TGTGCCAGCAGCCCACTGGGACTAGCGGGTGGGAAGGAGACCCAGTACTTC. Its protein product is CASSPLGLAGGKETQYF.